The rows below give T cell receptor beta chains drawn from one sample of a study of T-cell memory formation after mild COVID-19. One entry per CDR3 protein results from TCRdb running MiXCR on the 5' RACE reads. This table has about 260,000 distinct CDR3 sequences, roughly 16% appearing once. The material sequenced was PBMCs or a T cell subset sorted from them (not recorded which). These receptors were collected from a man between 18 and 29 years old who had mild COVID-19 (a few samples of this study predate the infection). Cell type and time point are not known. Both conserved end residues are part of each CDR3. A D gene is named only where the DNA matches it firmly. Size values are once, few and many counts, or a class for expanded clones, and some rows have none.

CDR3,DNA,size,V,D,J
CASSLGNTGELFF,TGCGCCAGCAGCTTAGGGAACACCGGGGAGCTGTTTTTT,medium-sized,TRBV5-1,.,TRBJ2-2
CASSFPGQKNTEAFF,TGTGCCAGCAGTTTCCCGGGACAGAAGAACACTGAAGCTTTCTTT,few,TRBV12-3/TRBV12-4,TRBD1,TRBJ1-1
CASSLRTNEKLFF,TGTGCCAGCAGCTTGCGGACTAATGAAAAACTGTTTTTT,.,TRBV7-8,.,TRBJ1-4
CASSKRLAARGNNEQFF,TGTGCCAGTAGCAAACGACTGGCCGCCCGGGGGAACAATGAGCAGTTCTTC,.,TRBV19,.,TRBJ2-1
CASSSTAYNEQFF,TGTGCCAGCAGCTCGACAGCTTACAATGAGCAGTTCTTC,few,TRBV7-6,.,TRBJ2-1
CATSGIAGDTQYF,TGTGCCACCAGTGGAATAGCTGGAGATACGCAGTATTTT,few,TRBV24-1,.,TRBJ2-3
CASSVWTGTGEHGYTF,TGTGCCAGCAGCGTCTGGACCGGGACAGGGGAGCATGGCTACACCTTC,.,TRBV5-4,TRBD1,TRBJ1-2
CASSKDRGTEAFF,TGTGCCAGCTCAAAGGACAGGGGCACTGAAGCTTTCTTT,.,TRBV12-3/TRBV12-4,TRBD1,TRBJ1-1
CASSWSSTADTQYF,TGCGCCAGCAGCTGGTCCAGTACAGCAGATACGCAGTATTTT,.,TRBV5-1,.,TRBJ2-3
CASKPEGAAEAFF,TGTGCCAGCAAACCCGAGGGGGCGGCTGAAGCTTTCTTT,.,TRBV12-3/TRBV12-4,TRBD1,TRBJ1-1
CASSLTVEAETQYF,TGTGCCAGCAGCTTAACGGTCGAGGCAGAGACCCAGTACTTC,few,TRBV7-3,.,TRBJ2-5
CASSRQGRRGELFF,TGTGCCAGCAGTCGACAGGGGAGGAGGGGGGAGCTGTTTTTT,.,TRBV6-6,TRBD1,TRBJ2-2
CASSHYLIGNNSPLHF,TGTGCCAGCAGCCACTACCTTATAGGGAATAATTCACCCCTCCACTTT,.,TRBV5-5,.,TRBJ1-6
CSVGGGGSPEAFF,TGCAGCGTGGGGGGTGGGGGTTCCCCTGAAGCTTTCTTT,few,TRBV29-1,.,TRBJ1-1
CASSSPFPDTQYF,TGTGCCAGCAGCTCTCCTTTTCCCGATACGCAGTATTTT,.,TRBV7-2,.,TRBJ2-3
CASSWGSGNTIYF,TGTGCCAGCAGTTGGGGGTCCGGAAACACCATATATTTT,.,TRBV6-2/TRBV6-3,.,TRBJ1-3
CASSYGLRRAGTQYF,TGTGCCAGCAGTTACGGGCTCAGGCGCGCGGGGACCCAGTACTTC,.,TRBV6-5,.,TRBJ2-5
CASSFGGPGGTQYF,TGTGCCAGCAGCTTTGGGGGGCCCGGGGGTACGCAGTATTTT,.,TRBV7-9,.,TRBJ2-3
CASSVASSYNSPLHF,TGTGCCAGCAGCGTGGCGAGCTCCTATAATTCACCCCTCCACTTT,.,TRBV9,.,TRBJ1-6
CASSQDRGGGAGETQYF,TGCGCCAGCAGCCAAGATCGTGGCGGGGGGGCTGGAGAGACCCAGTACTTC,few,TRBV4-1,TRBD2,TRBJ2-5
CASSDRDEKLFF,TGTGCCAGCAGCGACAGGGATGAAAAACTGTTTTTT,few,TRBV6-6,TRBD1,TRBJ1-4
CASSLARGRETQYF,TGTGCCAGCAGCTTAGCGCGAGGGCGGGAGACCCAGTACTTC,.,TRBV7-2,.,TRBJ2-5
CASSPGGRSQYF,TGTGCCAGCAGTCCCGGGGGGAGGTCCCAGTACTTC,few,TRBV6-5,TRBD2,TRBJ2-5
CASSRGGCEAFF,TGTGCCAGCAGCCGTGGGGGGTGTGAAGCTTTCTTT,few,TRBV3-2,.,TRBJ1-1
CASGKQGTGNTIYF,TGTGCTAGTGGGAAACAGGGGACTGGAAACACCATATATTTT,few,TRBV12-5,TRBD1,TRBJ1-3
CASSLADPLAQETQYF,TGTGCCAGCAGCTTAGCCGACCCACTTGCCCAAGAGACCCAGTACTTC,few,TRBV7-6,.,TRBJ2-5
CSASLNRVNTEAFF,TGCAGTGCTAGCCTCAACAGAGTGAACACTGAAGCTTTCTTT,.,TRBV20-1,.,TRBJ1-1
CASSFPGTLTDTQYF,TGTGCCAGCAGTTTTCCCGGGACGCTTACAGATACGCAGTATTTT,.,TRBV12-3/TRBV12-4,.,TRBJ2-3
CASSFIRGITTDEQFF,TGTGCCAGCAGCTTCATACGGGGGATCACAACGGATGAGCAGTTCTTC,few,TRBV7-9,.,TRBJ2-1
CASSWGQGAQETQYF,TGTGCCAGCAGTTGGGGACAGGGGGCCCAAGAGACCCAGTACTTC,many,TRBV6-6,TRBD1,TRBJ2-5
CASRSLGLGGYTF,TGTGCCAGCAGATCTTTGGGCTTGGGTGGCTACACCTTC,few,TRBV12-3/TRBV12-4,.,TRBJ1-2
CAISPGQGVPGETQYF,TGTGCCATCAGTCCGGGACAGGGTGTCCCGGGAGAGACCCAGTACTTC,many,TRBV10-3,TRBD1,TRBJ2-5
CASSLSQGIGEAFF,TGTGCCAGCAGCTTAAGCCAGGGGATCGGTGAAGCTTTCTTT,.,TRBV7-3,.,TRBJ1-1
CATSTFGTGNQPQHF,TGTGCCACCAGCACGTTTGGGACGGGAAATCAGCCCCAGCATTTT,many,TRBV15,.,TRBJ1-5
CASSLGPAEETQYF,TGTGCCAGCAGTTTAGGGCCGGCGGAAGAGACCCAGTACTTC,few,TRBV12-3/TRBV12-4,.,TRBJ2-5
CSAARLAGARDAEQFF,TGCAGTGCGGCCCGACTAGCGGGGGCGAGAGACGCTGAGCAGTTCTTC,.,TRBV20-1,TRBD2,TRBJ2-1
CASSSLDQPQHF,TGTGCCAGCAGTTCCTTAGATCAGCCCCAGCATTTT,few,TRBV7-2,.,TRBJ1-5
CASSLTGNGYTF,TGTGCCAGCAGTTTAACGGGGAATGGCTACACCTTC,few,TRBV28,.,TRBJ1-2
CASSLRTSGQETQYF,TGTGCCAGCAGCTTACGGACTAGCGGGCAGGAGACCCAGTACTTC,few,TRBV5-4,TRBD2,TRBJ2-5
CASSHWTGVGEAFF,TGCGCCAGCAGCCACTGGACAGGGGTAGGTGAAGCTTTCTTT,.,TRBV4-1,TRBD1,TRBJ1-1
CASSESPGQGSDTQYF,TGTGCCAGCAGTGAATCCCCCGGGCAGGGGTCAGATACGCAGTATTTT,few,TRBV25-1,.,TRBJ2-3
CASSPRDSGGLYNEQFF,TGCGCCAGCAGCCCCCGAGATAGCGGGGGCTTATACAATGAGCAGTTCTTC,once,TRBV4-1,TRBD2,TRBJ2-1
CASSIGTGVGTEAFF,TGTGCCAGCAGCATAGGGACAGGGGTTGGTACTGAAGCTTTCTTT,few,TRBV7-9,TRBD1,TRBJ1-1
CASSENLHQPQHF,TGTGCCAGCAGCGAAAACTTACACCAGCCCCAGCATTTT,few,TRBV5-6,.,TRBJ1-5
CASSPHSGANYGYTF,TGTGCCAGCAGCCCTCACTCAGGGGCTAACTATGGCTACACCTTC,.,TRBV7-2,.,TRBJ1-2
CAIRTEGSTEAFF,TGTGCCATCAGGACTGAGGGGTCGACTGAAGCTTTCTTT,.,TRBV10-3,.,TRBJ1-1
CASSQDFQTGARGGYTF,TGCGCCAGCAGCCAAGACTTTCAGACAGGGGCCAGGGGTGGCTACACCTTC,few,TRBV4-3,TRBD1,TRBJ1-2
CASSLALGDNTDTQYF,TGCGCCAGCAGCTTGGCCCTAGGAGATAACACAGATACGCAGTATTTT,.,TRBV5-1,.,TRBJ2-3
CASSSLRGTQYF,TGTGCCAGCAGTTCCCTTAGGGGGACCCAGTACTTC,.,TRBV6-5,.,TRBJ2-5
CATSEGTSGGDEQFF,TGTGCCACCAGTGAAGGGACTAGCGGGGGGGATGAGCAGTTCTTC,.,TRBV24-1,TRBD2,TRBJ2-1